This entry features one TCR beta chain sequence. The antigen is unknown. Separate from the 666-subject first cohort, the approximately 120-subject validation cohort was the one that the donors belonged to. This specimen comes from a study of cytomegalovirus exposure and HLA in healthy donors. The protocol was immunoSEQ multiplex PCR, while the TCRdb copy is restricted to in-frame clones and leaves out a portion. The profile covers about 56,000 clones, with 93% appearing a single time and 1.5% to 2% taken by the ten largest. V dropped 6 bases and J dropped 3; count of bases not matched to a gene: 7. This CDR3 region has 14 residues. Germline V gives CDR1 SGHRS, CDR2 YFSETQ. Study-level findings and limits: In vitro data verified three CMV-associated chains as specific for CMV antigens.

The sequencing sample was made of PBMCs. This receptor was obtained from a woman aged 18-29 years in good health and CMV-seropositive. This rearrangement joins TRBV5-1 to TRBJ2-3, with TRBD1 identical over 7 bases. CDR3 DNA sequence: TGCGCCAGCAACCGGGACAGCTCAACAGATACGCAGTATTTT. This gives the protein CASNRDSSTDTQYF.